A selection of T cell receptor beta chains follows, all from one sample in a study of shared clonotypes between healthy human individuals. The method was immunoSEQ multiplex PCR; TCRdb's version includes in-frame clones alone and lacks a portion of them. This sample has 2 million to 3 million clones; approximately 94% occur once, and the top ten carry about 0.13%. Sequenced input: naive CD4+ T cells sorted from blood. The receptor set was obtained from a man younger than 35 in good health. Each CDR3 is given with its conserved first and last residue. The D gene is left open where the match is weak. Clone size is stated in some rows and not others, as once, few, many or a class when expanded.

>TRBD1|.|TRBV29-1|TRBJ1-2
CSARGQSLGYTF
TGCAGCGCTAGGGGACAGAGCCTAGGCTACACCTTC
>.|.|TRBV2|TRBJ2-2
CASQGQGPAGELFF
TGTGCCAGCCAAGGGCAGGGGCCCGCGGGGGAGCTGTTTTTT
>TRBD1|.|TRBV6-6|TRBJ1-3
CASSYGTGGNTIYF
TGTGCCAGCAGTTACGGGACAGGGGGCAACACCATATATTTT
>.|.|TRBV4-1|TRBJ2-5
CASSQDLARLETQYF
TGCGCCAGCAGCCAAGATTTGGCTAGGCTAGAGACCCAGTACTTC
>TRBD2|once|TRBV4-2|TRBJ2-5
CASSHPDGGVEETQYF
TGTGCCAGCAGCCATCCCGACGGGGGGGTCGAAGAGACCCAGTACTTC
>TRBD1|.|TRBV10-2|TRBJ1-6
CASSEPGTGVKNSPLHF
TGCGCCAGCAGTGAGCCCGGGACAGGGGTAAAGAATTCACCCCTCCACTTT
>.|.|TRBV4-1|TRBJ2-7
CASSQDEVGYEQYF
TGCGCCAGCAGCCAAGATGAGGTGGGCTACGAGCAGTACTTC
>TRBD2|.|TRBV5-1|TRBJ2-2
CASSLSSGGAGTEELFF
TGCGCCAGCAGCTTGAGTAGCGGGGGGGCTGGCACCGAGGAGCTGTTTTTT
>.|.|TRBV19|TRBJ1-1
CASQPTDLQPEAFF
TGTGCCAGCCAACCGACGGACCTGCAACCTGAAGCTTTCTTT
>.|.|TRBV27|TRBJ2-2
CASSLRGQGPGGELFF
TGTGCCAGCAGTTTACGCGGGCAGGGGCCGGGCGGGGAGCTGTTTTTT
>.|.|TRBV19|TRBJ2-7
CASSMPPYEQYF
TGTGCCAGTAGTATGCCCCCATACGAGCAGTACTTC
>TRBD2|.|TRBV10-3|TRBJ2-7
CAISGEGSSGTTYEQYF
TGTGCCATCAGTGGGGAGGGCTCTAGCGGGACCACCTACGAGCAGTACTTC
>.|.|TRBV6-1|TRBJ2-7
CASNYLGSPSYEQYF
TGTGCCAGCAATTATTTAGGTTCGCCCTCCTACGAGCAGTACTTC
>.|.|TRBV10-3|TRBJ1-6
CATSDSSNNSPLHF
TGTGCCACCTCGGACAGTTCAAATAATTCACCCCTCCACTTT
>.|.|TRBV18|TRBJ1-1
CASSPGTNLNTEAFF
TGTGCCAGCTCACCAGGGACCAATTTGAACACTGAAGCTTTCTTT
>TRBD2|.|TRBV6-1|TRBJ2-3
CASSRGGQYTQYF
TGTGCCAGCAGCCGGGGGGGGCAATATACGCAGTATTTT